A selection of T cell receptor beta chains follows, all from one sample in a study of blood T cell repertoires in COVID-19. The method was immunoSEQ multiplex PCR; TCRdb's version includes in-frame clones alone and lacks a portion of them. The table lists 250,000 to 300,000 clones, over 85% of them singletons. The sequencing input was PBMCs or T cells enriched from blood (not recorded which). Receptor source: a woman aged 60-75 years who had recovered from COVID-19. CDR3s include the opening cysteine and the closing phenylalanine or tryptophan. A D gene is named only where the DNA matches it firmly. Expanded clones are given a class, and other clones once, few, many or no size at all.

>TRBV9|-|-|TRBJ2-7
TGTGCCAGCAGCGCAGGGGTCACCTACGAGCAGTACTTC
CASSAGVTYEQYF
>TRBV12-3/TRBV12-4|TRBD1|-|TRBJ2-1
TGTGCCAGCAGTCCAGGACAGGTTGGGGGGCAGTTCTTC
CASSPGQVGGQFF
>TRBV9|-|-|TRBJ1-6
TGTGCCAGCAGCGTAGCACAGACCCCACCCCTCCACTTT
CASSVAQTPPLHF
>TRBV28|TRBD2|-|TRBJ2-5
TGTGCCAGCAGTTCGGGACTAGAGGAGGAGACCCAGTACTTC
CASSSGLEEETQYF
>TRBV3-1/TRBV3-2|-|-|TRBJ2-7
TGTGCCAGCAGGGGAGCTTGGAACGAGCAGTACTTC
CASRGAWNEQYF
>TRBV6-2/TRBV6-3|-|once|TRBJ1-4
TGTGCCAGCAGCTCCGGTCGTAATGAAAAACTGTTTTTT
CASSSGRNEKLFF
>TRBV7-2|-|-|TRBJ1-6
TGTGCCAGCAGCAGAGAGCAGGGAGGATCACCCCTCCACTTT
CASSREQGGSPLHF
>TRBV9|-|-|TRBJ2-1
TGTGCCAGCAGCGTAAGCGCCGCCCAATCTCACGAGCAGTTCTTC
CASSVSAAQSHEQFF
>TRBV2|-|-|TRBJ2-5
TGTGCCAGCAGTGCGGGCGGGCAAGAGACCCAGTACTTC
CASSAGGQETQYF
>TRBV7-2|TRBD1|-|TRBJ1-2
TGTGCCAGCAGCTCCTCGACAGGGGTCCGTGGCTACACCTTC
CASSSSTGVRGYTF
>TRBV7-2|-|-|TRBJ2-1
TGTGCCAGCAGCTTTTCGAGCAATGAGCAGTTCTTC
CASSFSSNEQFF
>TRBV19|TRBD2|-|TRBJ2-3
TGTGCCAGTAGTCCTCGAGGTGCGGGGGGTCTAGATACGCAGTATTTT
CASSPRGAGGLDTQYF
>TRBV6-5|TRBD1|once|TRBJ1-2
TGTGCCAGCAGCCGACAGGGCCTGGACTATGGCTACACCTTC
CASSRQGLDYGYTF
>TRBV7-2|TRBD1|few|TRBJ2-1
TGTGCCAGCAGCTGGACCGGGACAGGGAATGAGCAGTTCTTC
CASSWTGTGNEQFF
>TRBV23-1|TRBD1|-|TRBJ1-2
TGCGCCAGCACGGGACAGGGAGTCACCTTC
CASTGQGVTF
>TRBV6-5|-|-|TRBJ1-1
TGTGCCAGCAGTTCCGGGATGCCCCTCACTGAAGCTTTCTTT
CASSSGMPLTEAFF
>TRBV11-3|-|-|TRBJ1-5
TGTGCCAGCAGCTTTATGGCTCAGCCCCAGCATTTT
CASSFMAQPQHF
>TRBV11-3|TRBD2|once|TRBJ2-7
TGTGCCAGCAGCTGGGGGGCGCGACTAGCGGGGAGCTACGAGCAGTACTTC
CASSWGARLAGSYEQYF
>TRBV3-1/TRBV3-2|-|-|TRBJ1-2
TGTGCCAGCAGCCTGAGTCGCTATGGCTACACCTTC
CASSLSRYGYTF
>TRBV28|-|-|TRBJ2-5
TGTGCCAGCTATGGTCGGGGAGTGGGAGAGACCCAGTACTTC
CASYGRGVGETQYF
>TRBV7-8|-|-|TRBJ1-5
TGTGCCAGCAGCTTAGGGCGAGCGGATCAGCCCCAGCATTTT
CASSLGRADQPQHF
>TRBV30|-|-|TRBJ1-2
TGTGCCTGGAGTCCGCGGACAGTACACTATGGCTACACCTTC
CAWSPRTVHYGYTF
>TRBV9|-|-|TRBJ2-7
TGTGCCAGCAGCAACCGGGACACGGACTCCTACGAGCAGTACTTC
CASSNRDTDSYEQYF
>TRBV2|-|-|TRBJ1-5
TGTGCCAGCAGTGAAACTGCTATGGTATATCAGCCCCAGCATTTT
CASSETAMVYQPQHF
>TRBV7-9|TRBD1|-|TRBJ2-1
TGTGCCAGCAGCTTAGTCGCCGACAGGGATCCTCTGGGCGAGCAGTTCTTC
CASSLVADRDPLGEQFF
>TRBV5-1|-|-|TRBJ2-2
TGCGCCAGCAGCATCGGGGGAAGCACCGGGGAGCTGTTTTTT
CASSIGGSTGELFF
>TRBV25-1|-|-|TRBJ1-5
TGTGCCAGCAGTGATAATAGCAGGGATAATCAGCCCCAGCATTTT
CASSDNSRDNQPQHF
>TRBV5-1|-|-|TRBJ2-3
TGCGCCAGCAGCCCGGACTTGAGTGGGGGCACAGATACGCAGTATTTT
CASSPDLSGGTDTQYF
>TRBV30|-|-|TRBJ1-2
TGTGCCTGGAGTGTTTTCTGGCAGGCAGCTAACTATGGCTACACCTTC
CAWSVFWQAANYGYTF
>TRBV5-1|TRBD2|-|TRBJ2-7
TGCGCCAGCAGCTTGGATGGGACTAGACCCTACGAGCAGTACTTC
CASSLDGTRPYEQYF
>TRBV18|-|-|TRBJ1-3
TGTGCCAGCTCAAAGGGGTACGAAAACACCATATATTTT
CASSKGYENTIYF
>TRBV10-1|-|-|TRBJ2-3
TGCGCCAGCAGTGAGGCCGGGTTCACAGATACGCAGTATTTT
CASSEAGFTDTQYF
>TRBV9|TRBD1|-|TRBJ2-7
TGTGCCAGCAGCGCCGAGGGACAGGGTAACTCCTACGAGCAGTACTTC
CASSAEGQGNSYEQYF
>TRBV27|-|-|TRBJ1-5
TGTGCCAGCAGTTTGGCCAGGGGCCAGCCCCAGCATTTT
CASSLARGQPQHF
>TRBV5-1|-|-|TRBJ1-5
TGCGCCAGCAGCTTGGGTACGGGCAATCAGCCCCAGCATTTT
CASSLGTGNQPQHF
>TRBV30|-|-|TRBJ2-2
TGTGCCTGGAGTGTTTCGGGAGACGGCACCGGGGAGCTGTTTTTT
CAWSVSGDGTGELFF